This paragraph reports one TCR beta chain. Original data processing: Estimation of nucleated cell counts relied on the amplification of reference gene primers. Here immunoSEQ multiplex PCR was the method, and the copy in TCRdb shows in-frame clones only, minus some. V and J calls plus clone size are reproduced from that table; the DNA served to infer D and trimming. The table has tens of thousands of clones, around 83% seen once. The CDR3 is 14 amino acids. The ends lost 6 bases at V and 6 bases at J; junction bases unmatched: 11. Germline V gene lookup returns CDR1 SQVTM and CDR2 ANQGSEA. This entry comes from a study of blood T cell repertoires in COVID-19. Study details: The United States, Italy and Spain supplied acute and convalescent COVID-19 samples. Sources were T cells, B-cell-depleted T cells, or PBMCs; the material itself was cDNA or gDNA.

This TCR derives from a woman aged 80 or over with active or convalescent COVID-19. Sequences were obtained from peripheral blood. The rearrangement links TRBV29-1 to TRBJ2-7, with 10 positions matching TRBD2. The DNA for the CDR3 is TGCAGCGTGGTCGAGGGGACTAGCGTCTCCGAGCAGTACTTC. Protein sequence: CSVVEGTSVSEQYF.